The text below deals with one T cell receptor beta chain. As yet, its antigen is unknown. These data are taken from a study of cytomegalovirus exposure and HLA in healthy donors. General study points: A further, later analysis showed that HLA-associated TCR beta chains (compared with equally common others) were more clonally expanded.

Per germline, CDR1 SGHVS and CDR2 FQNEAQ. This CDR3 spans 12 amino acids. This PCR relied on a set of 60 Vbeta primers and 13 Jbeta primers. The assay was immunoSEQ multiplex PCR, and TCRdb's table has in-frame clones only and misses some. The sample carries some 150,000 clones, 55% to 80% recorded once. Sequences were obtained from PBMCs. The receptor comes from a woman in her thirties or forties in good health and CMV-seronegative. This chain joins TRBV7-8 and TRBJ2-7; TRBD1 matches at 7 bases. CDR3 DNA: TGTTCTTCGGGACAGTCGTACTACGAGCAGTACTTC. Its protein is CSSGQSYYEQYF.